This T cell receptor beta chain was identified during a study of CD8 T cells in ankylosing spondylitis. Study-level results: Ankylosing spondylitis blood appeared to carry a characteristic TCR beta motif of fewer than 10 highly homologous variants. Clones linked to the disease showed a CD8+ phenotype. They occurred at relatively low frequencies in peripheral blood. A subset of motif variants has previously been described in the synovial fluid and blood of reactive arthritis.

Quantitative 5'-RACE with molecular barcodes generated TCR beta libraries. In TCRdb, the 5' RACE reads were re-called with MiXCR into one record per CDR3 protein. This sample yields 350,000 to 450,000 distinct CDR3 sequences, of which roughly 26% are seen a single time; 0.89% belongs to the top ten. Note on this clonotype: Its antigen is not known. One junction end disagrees with the germline gene, perhaps due to a read error.

In germline, CDR1 is ENHRY, CDR2 SYGVKD. This CDR3 spans 19 amino acids. The sample was blood, either unsorted or a sorted T cell fraction (not recorded which). This chain joins TRBV10-3 and TRBJ2-2, with 8 nucleotides matching TRBD2. The receptor's source is a male donor with ankylosing spondylitis. The CDR3 region is CATREVGGRPNTNTGEPFF. The CDR3 DNA is TGTGCCACCCGGGAGGTTGGCGGGAGGCCTAACACGAACACCGGGGAGCCGTTTTTT.